This T cell receptor beta chain was sequenced during a study of T cells in Graves' hyperthyroidism and ophthalmopathy. Overall study findings and caveats: Onset of ophthalmopathy came a median around 6.5 months after the model predicted it.

The TCR beta CDR3 regions underwent amplification using RNA transcripts as the source. HTBI primers were employed in a first-round RT-PCR of the TCR CDR3. Each CDR3 protein is one row after TCRdb ran MiXCR on the multiplex PCR reads. Seen here are around 600,000 distinct CDR3 sequences, about 14% observed once, and the top ten hold approximately 12%. As regards this clonotype: What it binds is not known.

Individuals with ophthalmopathy presented a Clinical Activity Score of at least 3, a NOSPECS grade of at least 4 and a duration under 3 months. The study excluded patients with uncontrolled infection, other autoimmune disease, pregnancy or lactation. Diagnoses rested on clinical symptoms, serum thyroxine and TRAb, thyroid ultrasound and orbital computed tomography. J was trimmed by 8 bases and V by 6 bases; bases with no gene match: 6. Germline assignment: CDR1 MDHEN and CDR2 SYDVKM. This CDR3 contains 14 residues. The receptor's source is a woman between 50 and 59 years old with Graves' ophthalmopathy. The sequenced sample was blood. The chain recombines TRBV28 with TRBJ2-3; 12 bases are a match to TRBD2. The CDR3 DNA reads TGTGCCAGCAGGTTGCGGACTAGCGGGACTACGCAGTATTTT. It is translated as CASRLRTSGTTQYF. Full variable domain (rest looked up from reference TRBV28 and TRBJ2-3): DVKVTQSSRYLVKRTGEKVFLECVQDMDHENMFWYRQDPGLGLRLIYFSYDVKMKEKGDIPEGYSVSREKKERFSLILESASTNQTSMYLCASRLRTSGTTQYFGPGTRLTVL.